The 23 T cell receptor beta chains below come from one sample, sequenced in a study of T cells in Graves' hyperthyroidism and ophthalmopathy. Template material for amplifying TCR beta CDR3 regions consisted of RNA transcripts. Carried out on the TCR CDR3, a first-round RT-PCR used the HTBI primer set. TCRdb used MiXCR to reprocess the multiplex PCR reads, holding one entry per CDR3 protein. Of around 420,000 distinct CDR3 sequences in the sample, roughly 13% were seen once. Source material: blood. The receptors derive from a woman aged 18-35 years with Graves' hyperthyroidism.

This clonotype was seen many times. The chain joins TRBV7-9 to TRBJ2-2; D is possibly TRBD2 (5 bases). The CDR3 is made up of 15 amino acids. V was pared by 4 bases and J by 4 bases, with 13 bases between. Germline V CDR1 and CDR2: SEHNR, FQNEAQ (reference sequence). CDR3 sequence: CASSWTLGSTGELFF. DNA of the CDR3: TGTGCCAGCAGCTGGACTCTAGGCAGCACCGGGGAGCTGTTTTTT.

This clonotype was detected a few times. The chain employs TRBV10-1 and TRBJ2-5; TRBD2 agrees at 11 bases. Germline-derived CDR1 and CDR2 are WNHNN and SYGVQD (reference sequence). After removal of 3 bases from V and 5 bases from J, the junction contained 5 bases not matched to a gene. The CDR3 is 15 amino acids. The CDR3 region has the DNA TGCGCCAGCAGTGATTCCCTAGCGGGAGGTGAGACCCAGTACTTC. This sequence encodes CASSDSLAGGETQYF.

V gene TRBV6-1 combines with J gene TRBJ2-7; the match to TRBD1 covers 12 bases. The junction had 8 bases not matched to a gene; V was cut back by 4 bases and J by 7 bases. This CDR3 is 15 amino acids long. Germline CDR1 and CDR2: MNHNS and SASEGT. The CDR3 DNA reads as TGTGCCAGCAGTGGCCGGGACAGGGGGCGTTGGGAGCAGTACTTC. It translates to CASSGRDRGRWEQYF.

This clonotype was observed at least ten times. This chain's CDR3 is CASSLGGGPPYNEQFF. Written as DNA, the CDR3 is TGTGCCAGCAGCTTGGGGGGAGGGCCTCCCTACAATGAGCAGTTCTTC. The chain uses TRBV7-3 and TRBJ2-1, with 7 nucleotides matching TRBD2. Trimming cost V 3 bases and J 2 bases; bases outside gene matches: 7. CDR3 length equals 16 residues. Germline V gives CDR1 SGHTA, CDR2 FQGTGA.

This clonotype showed up many times. The chain carries TRBV4-1 and TRBJ2-7, with 7 bases aligning to TRBD1. The CDR3 sequence is 17 residues long. The germline V gene encodes CDR1 MGHRA and CDR2 YSYEKL. Trimming at V came to 0 bases and at J to 1 base, leaving 9 bases not matched to a gene. CDR3 bases: TGCGCCAGCAGCCAAGAGCGAGGACAGGCGCAATCCTACGAGCAGTACTTC. Protein: CASSQERGQAQSYEQYF.

This chain joins TRBV19 and TRBJ1-4; D call uncertain. The CDR3 has 13 residues. V dropped 3 bases and J dropped 5 bases, with 7 bases sitting between them. Per germline, CDR1 LNHDA and CDR2 SQIVND (reference sequence). CDR3 nucleotide sequence: TGTGCCAGTAGTATGTCCTTGAATGAAAAACTGTTTTTT. This gives the protein CASSMSLNEKLFF.

This clonotype has only a few counts. The chain couples TRBV7-9 to TRBJ2-7; tentatively, D is TRBD1 (6 bases). Germline CDR1 and CDR2: SEHNR and FQNEAQ (reference sequence). The CDR3 has 16 amino acids. Trimming left V 3 bases short and J 0 bases short, with 15 bases between. CDR3 DNA: TGTGCCAGCAGCTTGTATCGACAAGGGGGCTCCTACGAGCAGTACTTC. This gives the protein CASSLYRQGGSYEQYF.

At least ten counts were recorded for this clonotype. The J gene is TRBJ2-4, the V gene TRBV5-6; 12 nucleotides agree with TRBD2. The length of the CDR3 is 17 residues. The junction had 10 bases not matched to a gene; V was cut back by 3 bases and J by 6 bases. From germline, CDR1 is SGHDT and CDR2 YYEEEE. CDR3 sequence reads: CASSSSSGRALRNIQYF. CDR3 bases: TGTGCCAGCAGCTCCTCTAGCGGGAGGGCCCTCAGAAACATTCAGTACTTC.

In its sample, this clonotype was seen a few times. The CDR3 coding sequence is TGCAGTACCTGTTCAGCGGGAGGGGTGTGCGGGCAGTACTTC. Its protein product is CSTCSAGGVCGQYF. The rearrangement joins TRBV20-1 to TRBJ2-7, with 10 bases lining up with TRBD2. Germline V gene sequence: CDR1 DFQATT, CDR2 SNEGSKA (reference sequence). Unmatched junction bases numbered 16, after V lost 8 bases and J lost 9 bases. CDR3 size: 14 residues.

This rearrangement joins TRBV6-2 or TRBV6-3 to TRBJ2-7; no clear D gene. The CDR3 is made up of 12 amino acids. The germline V gene encodes CDR1 MNHEY and CDR2 SVGEGT. Trimming removed 2 bases at V and 6 bases at J, with 8 bases between. The CDR3 sequence is CASSYVWGEQYF. The CDR3 DNA sequence: TGTGCCAGCAGTTACGTATGGGGCGAGCAGTACTTC.

Ten or more counts support this clonotype. This chain uses TRBV20-1 with TRBJ1-1, with 7 bases fitting TRBD1. The CDR3 has 16 amino acids. CDR1 is DFQATT and CDR2 is SNEGSKA in the germline V gene (reference sequence). V dropped 3 bases and J dropped 5; count of bases not matched to a gene: 15. The CDR3 DNA follows: TGCAGTGCTAGGGACCGGACCAACAGGGGTGGAACTGAAGCTTTCTTT. It encodes CSARDRTNRGGTEAFF.

The chain employs TRBV9 and TRBJ2-1; TRBD2 matches 13 bases. This CDR3 region has 16 residues. V lost 4 bases to trimming and J lost 5 bases; unmatched junction nucleotides: 6. CDR1 is SGDLS, CDR2 YYNGEE, per germline. CDR3 region: CASSTGLAGVDNEQFF. The CDR3, as DNA: TGTGCCAGCAGCACCGGACTAGCGGGAGTTGACAATGAGCAGTTCTTC.

This clonotype was counted ten times or more. The genes are TRBV7-8 and TRBJ2-5, with 7 bases lining up with TRBD1. Per germline, CDR1 SGHVS and CDR2 FQNEAQ. This CDR3 comprises 15 residues. The trim removed 4 bases at V and 5 bases at J, leaving 10 bases unmatched. The CDR3 sequence is CASSSQGFGRETQYF. As DNA, the CDR3 is TGTGCCAGCAGCTCACAGGGGTTTGGGCGGGAGACCCAGTACTTC.

This clonotype was seen many times. The V and J genes are TRBV5-1 and TRBJ2-7; D tentatively reads TRBD1 or TRBD2 (6 bases each). V lost 2 bases and J 1 base, leaving 13 bases between the germline ends. Germline CDR1 and CDR2: SGHRS and YFSETQ. The CDR3 is 15 residues long. The CDR3 is CASSFGGTKSYEQYF. The CDR3 DNA is TGCGCCAGCAGCTTTGGGGGGACAAAATCCTACGAGCAGTACTTC.

The sample holds many counts of this clonotype. The chain uses TRBV20-1 and TRBJ2-7; D remains ambiguous. This CDR3 comprises 10 residues. Trimming left V 8 bases short and J 7 bases short, with 12 bases between. Germline-derived CDR1 and CDR2 are DFQATT and SNEGSKA (reference sequence). The CDR3 region is CSPYGREQYF. DNA of the CDR3: TGCAGTCCTTATGGGCGGGAGCAGTACTTC.

This clonotype was recorded a few times. The CDR3 DNA is TGTGCCAGCTTCCGGCGGCTAGCGGATAACAATGAGCAGTTCTTC. Protein sequence: CASFRRLADNNEQFF. The chain couples TRBV18 to TRBJ2-1; 7 bases are a match to TRBD2. Germline V gene sequence: CDR1 KGHSH, CDR2 LQKENI. The CDR3 extends over 15 amino acids. The J segment lost 5 bases and the V segment lost 7 bases, leaving 11 bases of the junction unmatched.

The sample holds a few counts of this clonotype. The chain employs TRBV6-1 and TRBJ2-5, with 7 positions matching TRBD2. Germline CDR1 reads MNHNS; CDR2 reads SASEGT. V lost 3 bases and J lost 4; bases outside the gene matches: 8. This CDR3 is 15 amino acids long. The CDR3 DNA sequence: TGTGCCAGCAGTGAGGGGGGGGGAGGTCCAGAGACCCAGTACTTC. It encodes CASSEGGGGPETQYF.

This clonotype was observed at least ten times. The rearrangement uses TRBV20-1 and TRBJ2-5, with unresolved D. The CDR3 is 13 amino acids. The V gene's germline CDR1 is DFQATT and CDR2 SNEGSKA (reference sequence). V gave up 6 bases and J gave up 5 bases, with 16 bases separating them. The CDR3 here is CSAPWAGSETQYF. CDR3 bases: TGCAGTGCCCCCTGGGCAGGCTCTGAGACCCAGTACTTC.

V and J are TRBV11-2 and TRBJ2-3, with D possibly matching TRBD2 (6 bases). The CDR3 totals 12 residues. V was shortened by 0 bases and J by 14 bases, with 12 bases between the two germline ends. Germline V gene sequence: CDR1 SGHAT, CDR2 FQNNGV. Here the CDR3 DNA reads TGTGCCAGCAGCTTAGAGCCCGGGACTCCGTATTTT. As protein: CASSLEPGTPYF.

This clonotype was detected many times. The chain links TRBV5-1 to TRBJ2-7, with D maybe TRBD2 (6 bases). V lost 0 bases and J lost 6, with 16 bases in between. The CDR3 sequence is 15 residues long. Per germline, CDR1 SGHRS and CDR2 YFSETQ. The CDR3 region has the DNA TGCGCCAGCAGCTTGGAGGGGCCTGGGGGGTCCGAGCAGTACTTC. Protein: CASSLEGPGGSEQYF.

This clonotype was detected a few times. V usage is TRBV20-1 and J usage is TRBJ2-7; a possible D gene is TRBD2 (5 bases). The V gene lost 8 bases and the J gene lost 4 bases, with 18 bases spanning the gap. This CDR3 contains 13 residues. Per germline, CDR1 DFQATT and CDR2 SNEGSKA (reference sequence). Here the CDR3 reads CSYSASSGYEQYF. The CDR3 DNA is TGCAGTTATAGCGCGTCCTCGGGGTACGAGCAGTACTTC.

V gene TRBV19 combines with J gene TRBJ2-1, with TRBD1 identical over 9 bases. V gave up 7 bases and J gave up 3 bases; unmatched junction bases: 1. Germline CDR1 reads LNHDA; CDR2 reads SQIVND (reference sequence). The CDR3 loop spans 13 amino acids. The CDR3 region is CASKGQGYNEQFF. The CDR3 DNA reads as TGTGCCAGTAAGGGACAGGGCTACAATGAGCAGTTCTTC.

This clonotype was found many times. The rearrangement joins TRBV2 to TRBJ2-3, with 12 bases fitting TRBD1. The CDR3 sequence is 16 residues long. The V gene end was trimmed by 8 bases and the J gene end by 6 bases; junction bases not matched to a gene: 12. Germline V gene lookup returns CDR1 SNHLY and CDR2 FYNNEI. The CDR3 loop is CASGGRDRGRSDTQYF. CDR3 sequence (DNA): TGTGCCAGCGGGGGTAGGGACAGGGGGCGCAGCGATACGCAGTATTTT.